The 27 T cell receptor beta chains reported below all come from one sample, sequenced in a study of T cell repertoires in cytomegalovirus infection. TCRdb analysed the reads with MiXCR anew, one entry per CDR3 protein. Among about 740,000 distinct CDR3 sequences listed, 30% to 35% were seen once. These receptors have no identified antigens. The sample consisted of cultured PBMCs, taken from culture after CMV antigen stimulation. The receptors were sampled from a human donor in good health (CMV status not recorded). Some clones in this sample may be carry-over from other donors' samples.

The chain couples TRBV12-3 or TRBV12-4 to TRBJ1-5, with 8 bases aligning to TRBD1. There are 16 residues in the CDR3. Trimming at V came to 1 base and at J to 4 bases, leaving 6 bases not matched to a gene. CDR3 bases: TGTGCCAGCAGTTTAGGAGTAGGGACAGGTAATCAGCCCCAGCATTTT. As protein: CASSLGVGTGNQPQHF.

This clonotype was seen a few times. The rearrangement uses TRBV10-3 and TRBJ1-5; TRBD1 might be the D (5 bases). This CDR3 has 13 amino acids. Per the germline V gene, CDR1 is ENHRY and CDR2 is SYGVKD. V was trimmed by 4 bases and J by 5 bases, leaving 9 bases between them. The CDR3, as DNA: TGTGCCATCAGTGTGTCCAGGGATCAGCCCCAGCATTTT. Its translation is CAISVSRDQPQHF.

This clonotype has just a few counts. V and J are TRBV7-6 and TRBJ1-4, with 7 bases matching TRBD1. V dropped 1 base and J dropped 7; count of bases not matched to a gene: 3. The germline V gene has CDR1 SGHVS and CDR2 FNYEAQ. There are 14 residues in the CDR3. CDR3 nucleotides: TGTGCCAGCAGCTTAGACACAGGGGTTGAAAAACTGTTTTTT. Its protein is CASSLDTGVEKLFF.

The V and J genes are TRBV12-3 or TRBV12-4 and TRBJ1-6; no firm D call. Trimming took off 4 bases at V and 3 bases at J, with 16 bases between the two ends. This CDR3 has 17 amino acids. The CDR3: CASSSRTALGYNSPLHF. In nucleotides, the CDR3 is TGTGCCAGCAGTTCCAGGACGGCGCTAGGCTATAATTCACCCCTCCACTTT.

This clonotype has just a few counts. The rearrangement uses TRBV4-2 and TRBJ1-5; D gene uncertain. This CDR3 region has 12 residues. Germline V CDR1 and CDR2: LGHNA, YNFKEQ. V lost 5 bases and J 6 bases, leaving 8 bases between the germline ends. Written as DNA, the CDR3 is TGTGCCAGCAGCGCCGAGAGTCAGCCCCAGCATTTT. Protein product: CASSAESQPQHF.

The V and J genes are TRBV7-2 and TRBJ2-3, with a possible D match to TRBD2 (6 bases). CDR1 is SGHTA and CDR2 is FQGNSA in the germline V gene. The ends were cut back, 5 bases at V and 10 bases at J, with 16 bases in the middle. The CDR3 runs to 13 residues. CDR3 sequence reads: CASSQTPGLPQYF. CDR3 nucleotides: TGTGCCAGCAGCCAAACTCCGGGACTCCCGCAGTATTTT.

The J gene is TRBJ1-4, the V gene TRBV7-8; D unclear. This CDR3 has 17 amino acids. Per the germline V gene, CDR1 is SGHVS and CDR2 is FQNEAQ. V lost 1 base and J 4 bases, leaving 16 bases between the germline ends. This CDR3 reads CASSLVVGPEFNEKLFF. CDR3 DNA sequence: TGTGCCAGCAGCTTAGTGGTCGGACCAGAATTTAATGAAAAACTGTTTTTT.

This clonotype turned up a few times. V usage is TRBV7-9 and J usage is TRBJ1-6; no firm D call. V lost 3 bases and J 4 bases, leaving 13 bases between the germline ends. The germline V gene has CDR1 SEHNR and CDR2 FQNEAQ (reference sequence). This CDR3 is 16 amino acids long. The CDR3 DNA reads as TGTGCCAGCAGCTTCTCTACGTGGGATTATAATTCACCCCTCCACTTT. Translated, it gives CASSFSTWDYNSPLHF.

The chain couples TRBV29-1 to TRBJ2-3, with D perhaps matching TRBD1 (6 bases). CDR3 length: 14 amino acids. V shed 6 bases and J shed 3 bases, with 16 bases lying between them. Germline loops: CDR1 SQVTM, CDR2 ANQGSEA. In nucleotides, the CDR3 is TGCAGCGTCTCAGGGGTAGGCTGGACAGATACGCAGTATTTT. Its translation: CSVSGVGWTDTQYF.

The J gene is TRBJ2-2, the V gene TRBV3-1; no reliable D call. The length of the CDR3 is 14 residues. With 3 bases removed from V and 7 bases from J, the gap between germline ends came to 12 bases. Per the germline V gene, CDR1 is LGHDT and CDR2 is YNNKEL (reference sequence). CDR3 DNA sequence: TGTGCCAGCAGCCAGATCGTGGGCATCGGGGAGCTGTTTTTT. It encodes CASSQIVGIGELFF.

The chain couples TRBV28 to TRBJ1-2, with D unresolved. Looked up from germline, CDR1 is MDHEN and CDR2 is SYDVKM. Trimming removed 3 bases at V and 6 bases at J, with 8 bases between. The CDR3 consists of 12 residues. The CDR3 DNA follows: TGTGCCAGCAGTTTTTCAGAAAATGGCTACACCTTC. This codes for CASSFSENGYTF.

DNA for the CDR3: TGTGCCAGCAGCTTGTCTTTCGGACAGGGAGTCGCCGGGGAGCTGTTTTTT. The encoded protein is CASSLSFGQGVAGELFF. V gene TRBV5-4 combines with J gene TRBJ2-2; TRBD1 matches 8 bases. The CDR3 is 17 residues long. V was pared by 1 base and J by 6 bases, with 11 bases of the junction left unmatched. In germline, CDR1 is SGHNT, CDR2 YYREEE (reference sequence).

For the CDR3, the DNA is TGTGCCAGCGCACAGGGGGGACGAATGAACACCGGGGAGCTGTTTTTT. Translation: CASAQGGRMNTGELFF. The chain recombines TRBV14 with TRBJ2-2; 8 bases fit TRBD1. This CDR3 has 16 residues. Germline values: CDR1 SGHDN, CDR2 FVKESK. Trimming removed 8 bases from V and 1 base from J; junction bases left unmatched: 9.

This clonotype was counted only a few times. CDR3 DNA: TGTGCCAGCAGCTCCGTGGTTGGGCAGCCCCAGCATTTT. Translating it yields CASSSVVGQPQHF. The chain joins TRBV7-6 to TRBJ1-5; D uncertain. This CDR3 contains 13 residues. The germline V gene encodes CDR1 SGHVS and CDR2 FNYEAQ. Trimming removed 4 bases at V and 7 bases at J, with 11 bases between.

This clonotype came up many times. The V gene is TRBV7-2, the J gene TRBJ2-7, with 12 bases lining up with TRBD2. Trimming removed 4 bases from V and 4 bases from J; junction bases left unmatched: 2. Germline V gene sequence: CDR1 SGHTA, CDR2 FQGNSA. The CDR3 is made up of 14 amino acids. In DNA form, the CDR3 reads TGTGCCAGCAGCTCGACTAGCGGGAGATACGAGCAGTACTTC. This sequence encodes CASSSTSGRYEQYF.

The V gene is TRBV7-2, the J gene TRBJ2-1, with a tentative D call TRBD2 (5 bases). The V gene lost 1 base and the J gene lost 3 bases, with 10 bases spanning the gap. CDR3 length equals 15 residues. Per germline, CDR1 SGHTA and CDR2 FQGNSA. This chain's CDR3 is CASSLDAGLYNEQFF. As DNA, the CDR3 is TGTGCCAGCAGCTTAGACGCGGGCCTCTACAATGAGCAGTTCTTC.

A word on this clonotype: Relative to the germline gene, one junction end is altered; a read error may explain this. J is TRBJ2-4 and V is TRBV5-6; 7 bases match TRBD1. Germline-derived CDR1 and CDR2 are SGHDT and YYEEEE. CDR3 size: 15 residues. The CDR3 DNA is TGTGCCGGCAGCTTGAGGGGGCTAGCCAAAAACATTCAGTACTTC. Translated: CAGSLRGLAKNIQYF.

This clonotype has just a few counts. CDR3 nucleotides: TGTGCCAGCAGCTTTGGACTAGCGCCAGAGACCCAGTACTTC. Protein: CASSFGLAPETQYF. J is TRBJ2-5 and V is TRBV11-2, with 9 nucleotides matching TRBD2. Trimming at V came to 3 bases and at J to 4 bases, leaving 3 bases not matched to a gene. This CDR3 region has 14 residues. The V gene's germline CDR1 is SGHAT and CDR2 FQNNGV.

A few counts support this clonotype. The genes are TRBV6-1 and TRBJ2-5, with 8 bases fitting TRBD2. The CDR3 loop spans 13 amino acids. Germline V lookup: CDR1 MNHNS, CDR2 SASEGT. The V segment lost 6 bases and the J segment 3 bases; nucleotides outside the gene matches: 3. CDR3 nucleotide sequence: TGTGCCAGCAGCATACTAGCGGAAGAGACCCAGTACTTC. Translation: CASSILAEETQYF.

The sample holds many counts of this clonotype. The chain carries TRBV7-8 and TRBJ2-3, with D unclear. CDR1 and CDR2 from the germline V gene are SGHVS and FQNEAQ. The CDR3 runs to 14 residues. With 2 bases removed from V and 0 bases from J, the gap between germline ends came to 6 bases. The CDR3 sequence: CASSLNPSTDTQYF. In DNA, the CDR3 is TGTGCCAGCAGCTTAAACCCTAGCACAGATACGCAGTATTTT.

In its sample, this clonotype was seen a few times. The V and J genes are TRBV7-2 and TRBJ2-7; no firm D call. Deletions cut 0 bases from V and 3 bases from J, with 15 bases between. The CDR3 runs to 16 residues. In germline, CDR1 is SGHTA, CDR2 FQGNSA. The CDR3 nucleotides read TGTGCCAGCAGCTTAGCGCAGGCAGCTATATACTACGAGCAGTACTTC. Translating it yields CASSLAQAAIYYEQYF.

The chain combines TRBV19 with TRBJ1-1, with D perhaps TRBD1 (5 bases). This CDR3 has 12 residues. V was cut by 4 bases and J by 6 bases, with 9 bases left in between. Germline V gene lookup returns CDR1 LNHDA and CDR2 SQIVND (reference sequence). CDR3 sequence reads: CASSTGLAEAFF. In DNA, the CDR3 is TGTGCCAGTAGTACGGGACTCGCTGAAGCTTTCTTT.

The chain couples TRBV11-2 to TRBJ2-5; D gene uncertain. Germline CDR1 is SGHAT and CDR2 is FQNNGV. The CDR3 spans 14 residues. Trimming left V 3 bases short and J 1 base short, with 9 bases between. The CDR3 coding sequence is TGTGCCAGCAGCTTCAAACCTGCCCAAGAGACCCAGTACTTC. Translated, it gives CASSFKPAQETQYF.

V is TRBV12-3 or TRBV12-4 and J is TRBJ2-1, with 9 bases identical to TRBD2. This CDR3 has 15 amino acids. Trimming removed 6 bases from V and 3 bases from J; junction bases left unmatched: 6. The CDR3 sequence: CASRIAGVNYNEQFF. The CDR3 region has the DNA TGTGCCAGCAGAATAGCGGGAGTTAACTACAATGAGCAGTTCTTC.

This rearrangement joins TRBV4-1 to TRBJ2-3; 12 bases line up with TRBD1. V dropped 4 bases and J dropped 5; count of bases not matched to a gene: 10. The CDR3 is 17 amino acids. The germline V gene has CDR1 MGHRA and CDR2 YSYEKL. The CDR3 spells CASSLAGTGGSGDTQYF. The CDR3 nucleotides read TGCGCCAGCAGCCTGGCCGGGACAGGGGGCTCGGGAGATACGCAGTATTTT.

V gene TRBV20-1 combines with J gene TRBJ2-5; D possibly uses TRBD1 or TRBD2 (5 bases each). This CDR3 has 13 residues. The V and J ends lost 6 bases and 2 bases respectively, with 13 bases between them. Germline loops: CDR1 DFQATT, CDR2 SNEGSKA (reference sequence). The CDR3 DNA reads as TGCAGTGCCGAGGGGCAGCGACAAGAGACCCAGTACTTC. Protein product: CSAEGQRQETQYF.

Points on this clonotype: An end of the junction does not agree with germline; a read error may underlie this. This rearrangement joins TRBV11-2 to TRBJ2-5; 11 bases are a match to TRBD2. The CDR3 extends over 15 amino acids. Germline V lookup: CDR1 SGHAT, CDR2 FQNNGV. CDR3 sequence reads: CASNLFSGRAETQYF. Here the CDR3 DNA reads TGTGCCAGCAACTTATTTAGCGGGAGGGCAGAGACCCAGTACTTC.